Reported below is one T cell receptor (beta chain). The antigen is undetermined. The record originates from a study of human T cells and chemical hapten exposure. Regarding the study as a whole: Expanded TCR counts at PT1 were positively correlated with the patch test score.

TCRdb reprocessed the RACE reads via MiXCR and lists one record per CDR3 protein. The repertoire holds around 100,000 distinct CDR3 sequences, with about 10% as singletons. As for time point: patch test 1, 2 weeks after DPC sensitization. Treatment indicated: therapeutic diphenylcyclopropenone sensitization with weekly scalp DPC. In every case, blood was obtained before the patch test was applied. The V gene's germline CDR1 is KGHSH and CDR2 LQKENI. V lost 0 bases and J 4 bases, leaving 9 bases between the germline ends. CDR3 size: 14 residues. Sequenced here: whole blood, sampled in connection with sensitization to the hapten diphenylcyclopropenone (DPC). This sequence joins TRBV18 and TRBJ1-2; the D is unclear. The receptor was derived from a woman in her 40s with alopecia areata. Some clones in this sample may be carry-over from other donors' samples. Here the CDR3 reads CASSPPIGSYGYTF. The DNA of the CDR3 is TGTGCCAGCTCACCACCGATAGGGTCCTATGGCTACACCTTC.